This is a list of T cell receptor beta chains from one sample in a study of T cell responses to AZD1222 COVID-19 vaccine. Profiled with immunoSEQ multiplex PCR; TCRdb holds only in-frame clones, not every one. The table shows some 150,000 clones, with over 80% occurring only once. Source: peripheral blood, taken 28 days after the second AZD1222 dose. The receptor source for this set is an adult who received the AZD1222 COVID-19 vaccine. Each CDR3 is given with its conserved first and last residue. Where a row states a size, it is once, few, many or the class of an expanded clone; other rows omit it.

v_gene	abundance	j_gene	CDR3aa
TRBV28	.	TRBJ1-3	CASSTGQGASGNTIYF
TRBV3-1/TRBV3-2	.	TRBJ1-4	CASSQRSGRNEKLFF
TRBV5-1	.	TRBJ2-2	CASSHRITGTNTGELFF
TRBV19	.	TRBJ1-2	CASSAIYGYTF
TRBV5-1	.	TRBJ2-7	CASSFALGQRGSYEQYF
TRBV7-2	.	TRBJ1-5	CASSFSGDSNQPQHF
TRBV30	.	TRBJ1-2	CAWRDTNYGYTF
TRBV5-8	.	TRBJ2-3	CASSIIRTGTDTQYF
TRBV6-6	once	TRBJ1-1	CASTGDLRLEAFF
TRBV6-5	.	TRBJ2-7	CASRRTESISYEQYF
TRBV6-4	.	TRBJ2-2	CASSDDLGELFF
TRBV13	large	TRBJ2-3	CASSLADTQYF